This T cell receptor beta chain was recorded in a study of blood T cell repertoires in COVID-19. Overall study: Acute and convalescent COVID-19 specimens originated in the United States, Italy and Spain. PBMCs, B-cell-depleted T cells, or T cells provided the cDNA or gDNA that made up the material.

This clone has at least ten counts. Here immunoSEQ multiplex PCR was the method, and the copy in TCRdb shows in-frame clones only, minus some. The sample holds a few hundred thousand clones, 80% to 90% seen once. This CDR3 comprises 10 residues. The V gene's germline CDR1 is MNHEY and CDR2 SVGAGI. Trimming cost V 9 bases and J 4 bases, with 7 bases left between them. Sequencing input: peripheral blood. V and J are TRBV6-5 and TRBJ2-7; D is unclear. The receptor was isolated from a man aged 25 to 40 with acute or convalescent COVID-19. DNA for the CDR3: TGTGCCAGTGAACTATACGAGCAGTACTTC. This sequence encodes CASELYEQYF.